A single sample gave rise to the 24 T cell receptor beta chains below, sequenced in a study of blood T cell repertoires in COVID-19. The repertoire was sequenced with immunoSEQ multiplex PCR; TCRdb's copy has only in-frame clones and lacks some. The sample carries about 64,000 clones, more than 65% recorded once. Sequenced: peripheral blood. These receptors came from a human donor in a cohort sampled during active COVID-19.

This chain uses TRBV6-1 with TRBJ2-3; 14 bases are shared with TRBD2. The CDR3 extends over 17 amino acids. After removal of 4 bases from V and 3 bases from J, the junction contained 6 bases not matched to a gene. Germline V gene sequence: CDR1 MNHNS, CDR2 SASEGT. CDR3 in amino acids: CASSARLAGGITDTQYF. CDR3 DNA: TGTGCCAGCAGTGCCAGACTAGCGGGGGGGATTACAGATACGCAGTATTTT.

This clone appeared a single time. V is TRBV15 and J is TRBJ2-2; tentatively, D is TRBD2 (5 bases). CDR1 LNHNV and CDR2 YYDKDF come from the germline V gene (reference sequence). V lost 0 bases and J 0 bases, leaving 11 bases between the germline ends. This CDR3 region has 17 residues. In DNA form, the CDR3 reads TGTGCCACCAGCAGAGATCCCCTAGCCACGAACACCGGGGAGCTGTTTTTT. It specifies CATSRDPLATNTGELFF.

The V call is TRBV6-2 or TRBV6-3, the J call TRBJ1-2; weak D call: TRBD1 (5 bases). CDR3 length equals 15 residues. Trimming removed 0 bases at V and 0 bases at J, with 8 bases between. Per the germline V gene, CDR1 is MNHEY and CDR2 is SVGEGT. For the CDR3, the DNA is TGTGCCAGCAGTTACTCGACAGAATCTAACTATGGCTACACCTTC. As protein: CASSYSTESNYGYTF.

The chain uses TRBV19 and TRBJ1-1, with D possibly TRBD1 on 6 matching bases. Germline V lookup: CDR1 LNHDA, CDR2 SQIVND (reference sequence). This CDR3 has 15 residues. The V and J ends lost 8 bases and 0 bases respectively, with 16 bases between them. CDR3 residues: CASRARAGVNTEAFF. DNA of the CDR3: TGTGCCAGTCGGGCCAGGGCAGGGGTGAACACTGAAGCTTTCTTT.

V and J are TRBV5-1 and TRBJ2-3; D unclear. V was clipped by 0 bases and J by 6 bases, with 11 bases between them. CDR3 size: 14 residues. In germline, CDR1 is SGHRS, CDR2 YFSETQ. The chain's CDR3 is CASSLAQATDTQYF. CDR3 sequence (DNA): TGCGCCAGCAGCTTGGCTCAGGCTACCGATACGCAGTATTTT. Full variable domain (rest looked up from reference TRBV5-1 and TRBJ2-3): KAGVTQTPRYLIKTRGQQVTLSCSPISGHRSVSWYQQTPGQGLQFLFEYFSETQRNKGNFPGRFSGRQFSNSRSEMNVSTLELGDSALYLCASSLAQATDTQYFGPGTRLTVL.

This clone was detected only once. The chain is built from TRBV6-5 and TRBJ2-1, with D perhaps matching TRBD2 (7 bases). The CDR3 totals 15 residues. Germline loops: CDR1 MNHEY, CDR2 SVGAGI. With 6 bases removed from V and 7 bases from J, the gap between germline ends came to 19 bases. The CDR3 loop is CASSLRRGGVNEQFF. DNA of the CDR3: TGTGCCAGCAGCCTCCGTAGGGGGGGCGTGAATGAGCAGTTCTTC.

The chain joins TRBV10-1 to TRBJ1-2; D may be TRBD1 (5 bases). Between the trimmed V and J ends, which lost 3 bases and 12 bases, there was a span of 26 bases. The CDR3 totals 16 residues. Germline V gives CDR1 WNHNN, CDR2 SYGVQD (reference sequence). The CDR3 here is CASSEPLWGRGDFDTF. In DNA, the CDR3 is TGCGCCAGCAGTGAACCCTTATGGGGACGGGGGGACTTCGACACCTTC.

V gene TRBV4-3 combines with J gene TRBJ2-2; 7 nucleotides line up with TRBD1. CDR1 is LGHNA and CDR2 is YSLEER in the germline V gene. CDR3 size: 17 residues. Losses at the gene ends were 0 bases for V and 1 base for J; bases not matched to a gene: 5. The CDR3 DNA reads TGCGCCAGCAGCCAAGATGGGCAGGGGGTGAACACCGGGGAGCTGTTTTTT. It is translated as CASSQDGQGVNTGELFF.

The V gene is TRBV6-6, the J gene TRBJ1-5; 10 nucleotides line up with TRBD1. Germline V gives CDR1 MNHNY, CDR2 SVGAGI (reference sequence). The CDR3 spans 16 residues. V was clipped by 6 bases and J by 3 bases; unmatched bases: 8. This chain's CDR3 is CASRKGQGTINQPQHF. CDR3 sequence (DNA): TGTGCCAGCAGAAAGGGACAGGGGACAATCAATCAGCCCCAGCATTTT.

CDR3 amino acids: CASSSSGGYTF. CDR3 DNA: TGTGCCAGCAGCTCGTCGGGTGGCTACACCTTC. The V gene is TRBV11-2, the J gene TRBJ1-2; D is ambiguous. Germline CDR1 reads SGHAT; CDR2 reads FQNNGV. This CDR3 has 11 residues. The V gene lost 4 bases and the J gene lost 7 bases, with 7 bases spanning the gap.

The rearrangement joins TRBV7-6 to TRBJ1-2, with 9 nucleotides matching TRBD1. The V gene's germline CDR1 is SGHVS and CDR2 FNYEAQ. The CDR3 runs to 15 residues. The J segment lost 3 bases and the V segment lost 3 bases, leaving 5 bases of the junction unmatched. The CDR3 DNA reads TGTGCCAGCAGCTTGGGACAGGGACTGGACTATGGCTACACCTTC. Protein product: CASSLGQGLDYGYTF.

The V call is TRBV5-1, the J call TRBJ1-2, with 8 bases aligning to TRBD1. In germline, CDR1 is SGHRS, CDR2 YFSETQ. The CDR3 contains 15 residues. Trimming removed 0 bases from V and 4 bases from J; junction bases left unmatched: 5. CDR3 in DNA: TGCGCCAGCAGCTTGGCCGGACAGGGCGGCTATGGCTACACCTTC. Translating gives CASSLAGQGGYGYTF. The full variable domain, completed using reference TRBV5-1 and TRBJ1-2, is KAGVTQTPRYLIKTRGQQVTLSCSPISGHRSVSWYQQTPGQGLQFLFEYFSETQRNKGNFPGRFSGRQFSNSRSEMNVSTLELGDSALYLCASSLAGQGGYGYTFGSGTRLTVV.

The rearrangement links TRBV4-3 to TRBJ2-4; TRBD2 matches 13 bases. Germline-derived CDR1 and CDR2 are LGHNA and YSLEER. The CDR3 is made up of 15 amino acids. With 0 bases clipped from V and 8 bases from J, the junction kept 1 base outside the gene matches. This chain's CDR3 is CASSQDTSGGDIQYF. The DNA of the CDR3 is TGCGCCAGCAGCCAAGACACTAGCGGGGGGGACATTCAGTACTTC.

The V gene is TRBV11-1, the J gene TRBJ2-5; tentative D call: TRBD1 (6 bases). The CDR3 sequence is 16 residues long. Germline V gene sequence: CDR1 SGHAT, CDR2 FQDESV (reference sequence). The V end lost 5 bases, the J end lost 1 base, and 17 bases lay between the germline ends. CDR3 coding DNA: TGTGCCAGCAGCCGACGTAGGACAGTAACCCAAGAGACCCAGTACTTC. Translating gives CASSRRRTVTQETQYF.

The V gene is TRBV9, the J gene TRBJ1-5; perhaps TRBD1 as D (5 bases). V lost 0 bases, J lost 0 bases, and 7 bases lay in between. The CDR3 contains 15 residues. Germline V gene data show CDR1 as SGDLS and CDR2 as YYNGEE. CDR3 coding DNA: TGTGCCAGCAGCGTAGCGGGACTTAGCAATCAGCCCCAGCATTTT. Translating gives CASSVAGLSNQPQHF.

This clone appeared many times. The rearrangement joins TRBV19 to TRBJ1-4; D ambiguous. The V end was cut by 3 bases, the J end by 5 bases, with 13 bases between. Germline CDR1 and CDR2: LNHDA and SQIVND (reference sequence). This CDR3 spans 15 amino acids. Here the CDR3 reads CASSMSAIPNEKLFF. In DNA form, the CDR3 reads TGTGCCAGTAGTATGAGCGCCATCCCGAATGAAAAACTGTTTTTT.

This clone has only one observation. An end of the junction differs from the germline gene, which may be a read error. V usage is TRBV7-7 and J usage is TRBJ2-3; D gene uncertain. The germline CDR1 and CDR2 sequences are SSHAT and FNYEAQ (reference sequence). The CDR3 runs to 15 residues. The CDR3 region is CASSLGRRSTDTQYF. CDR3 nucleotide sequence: TGTGCTAGCAGCTTAGGTAGAAGAAGCACAGATACGCAGTATTTT.

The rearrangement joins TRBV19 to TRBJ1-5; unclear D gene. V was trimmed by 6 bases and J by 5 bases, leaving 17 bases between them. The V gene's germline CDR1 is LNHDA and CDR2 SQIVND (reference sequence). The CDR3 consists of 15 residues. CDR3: CASRARGASYQPQHF. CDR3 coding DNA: TGTGCCAGTAGGGCCCGCGGAGCGAGTTATCAGCCCCAGCATTTT. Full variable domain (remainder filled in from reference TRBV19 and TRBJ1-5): DGGITQSPKYLFRKEGQNVTLSCEQNLNHDAMYWYRQDPGQGLRLIYYSQIVNDFQKGDIAEGYSVSREKKESFPLTVTSAQKNPTAFYLCASRARGASYQPQHFGDGTRLSIL.

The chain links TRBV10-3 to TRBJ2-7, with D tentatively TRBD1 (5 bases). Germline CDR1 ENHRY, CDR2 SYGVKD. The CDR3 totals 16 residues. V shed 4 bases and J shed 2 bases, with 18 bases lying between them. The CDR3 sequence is CAISGPLQGHAYEQYF. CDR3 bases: TGTGCCATCAGTGGCCCGCTACAAGGACATGCCTACGAGCAGTACTTC.

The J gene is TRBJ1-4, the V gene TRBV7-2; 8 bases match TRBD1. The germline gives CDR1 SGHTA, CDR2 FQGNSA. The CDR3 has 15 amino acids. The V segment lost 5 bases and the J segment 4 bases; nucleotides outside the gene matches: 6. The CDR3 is CASSVQQGVNEKLFF. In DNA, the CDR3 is TGTGCCAGCAGCGTACAACAGGGGGTTAATGAAAAACTGTTTTTT.

CDR3 nucleotides: TGTGCCAGCAGTCGACTAGCGGACAATGAGCAGTTCTTC. It is translated as CASSRLADNEQFF. The chain has TRBV6-2 or TRBV6-3 and TRBJ2-1, with 9 bases that match TRBD2. CDR1 is MNHEY, CDR2 SVGEGT, per germline. The CDR3 sequence is 13 residues long. V lost 5 bases, J lost 5 bases, and 1 base stayed unmatched.

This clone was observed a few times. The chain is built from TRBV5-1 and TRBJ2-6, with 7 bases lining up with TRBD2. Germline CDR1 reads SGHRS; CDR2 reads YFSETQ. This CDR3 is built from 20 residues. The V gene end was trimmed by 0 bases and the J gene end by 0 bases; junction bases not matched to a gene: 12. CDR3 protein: CASSLAGGAGMSSGANVLTF. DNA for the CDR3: TGCGCCAGCAGCTTGGCGGGGGGTGCGGGGATGAGCTCTGGGGCCAACGTCCTGACTTTC.

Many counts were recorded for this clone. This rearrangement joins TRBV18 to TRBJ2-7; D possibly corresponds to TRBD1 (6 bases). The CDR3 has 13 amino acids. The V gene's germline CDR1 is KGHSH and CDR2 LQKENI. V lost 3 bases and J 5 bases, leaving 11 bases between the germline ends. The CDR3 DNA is TGTGCCAGCTCACCCAGGGGCATCGACGAGCAGTACTTC. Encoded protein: CASSPRGIDEQYF.

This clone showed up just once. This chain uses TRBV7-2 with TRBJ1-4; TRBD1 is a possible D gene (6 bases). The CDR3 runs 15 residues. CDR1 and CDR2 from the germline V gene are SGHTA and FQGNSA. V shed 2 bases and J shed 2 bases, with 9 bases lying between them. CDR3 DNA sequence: TGTGCCAGCAGCTTAACAGGGCCCACTAATGAAAAACTGTTTTTT. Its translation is CASSLTGPTNEKLFF.